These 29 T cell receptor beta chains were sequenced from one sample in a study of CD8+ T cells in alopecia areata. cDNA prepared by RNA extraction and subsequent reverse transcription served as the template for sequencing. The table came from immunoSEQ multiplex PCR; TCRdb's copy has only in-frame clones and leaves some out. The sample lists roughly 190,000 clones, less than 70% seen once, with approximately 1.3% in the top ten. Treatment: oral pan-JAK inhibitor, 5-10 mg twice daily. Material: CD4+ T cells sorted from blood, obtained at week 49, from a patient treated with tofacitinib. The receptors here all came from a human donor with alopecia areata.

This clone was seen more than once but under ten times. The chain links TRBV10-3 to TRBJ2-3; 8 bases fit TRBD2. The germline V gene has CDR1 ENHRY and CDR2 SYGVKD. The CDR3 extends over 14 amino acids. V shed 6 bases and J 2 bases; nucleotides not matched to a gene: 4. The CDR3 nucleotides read TGTGCCATCAGGCGGGGGGACCCCACAGATACGCAGTATTTT. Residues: CAIRRGDPTDTQYF.

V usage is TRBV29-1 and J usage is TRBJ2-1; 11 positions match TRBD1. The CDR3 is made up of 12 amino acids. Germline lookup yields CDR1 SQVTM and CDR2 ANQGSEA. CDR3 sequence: CRGQGVKNEQFF. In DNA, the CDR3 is TGCAGGGGACAGGGGGTTAAGAATGAGCAGTTCTTC.

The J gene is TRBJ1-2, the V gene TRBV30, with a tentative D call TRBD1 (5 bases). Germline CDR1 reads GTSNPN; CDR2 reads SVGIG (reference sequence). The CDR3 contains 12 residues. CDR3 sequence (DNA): TGTGTCACAGGATTAGGAGACTATGGCTACACCTTC. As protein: CVTGLGDYGYTF.

The CDR3 here is CASSFLRGASTDTQYF. The CDR3 DNA is TGTGCCAGCAGCTTTCTTAGGGGGGCCTCCACAGATACGCAGTATTTT. The genes are TRBV5-6 and TRBJ2-3; D could derive from TRBD1 or TRBD2 (6 bases each). V was cut by 2 bases and J by 2 bases, with 15 bases left in between. Germline V CDR1 and CDR2: SGHDT, YYEEEE. The CDR3 runs 16 residues.

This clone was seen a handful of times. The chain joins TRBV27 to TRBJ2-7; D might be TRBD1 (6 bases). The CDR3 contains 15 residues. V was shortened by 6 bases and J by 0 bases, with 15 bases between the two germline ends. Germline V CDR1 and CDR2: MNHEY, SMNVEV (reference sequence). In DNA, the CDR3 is TGTGCCAGCAGGGCGAACAGGGCGGGCTCCTACGAGCAGTACTTC. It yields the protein CASRANRAGSYEQYF.

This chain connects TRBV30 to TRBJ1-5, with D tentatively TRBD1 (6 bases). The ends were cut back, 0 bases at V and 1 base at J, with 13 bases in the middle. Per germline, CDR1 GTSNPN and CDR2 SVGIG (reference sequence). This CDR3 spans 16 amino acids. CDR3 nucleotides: TGTGCCTGGAGTGTACGGGGGGGCGGGAGCAATCAGCCCCAGCATTTT. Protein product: CAWSVRGGGSNQPQHF.

CDR3 nucleotides: TGTGCCAGCAGCGCCGGGACAGGGATCTTGAGCAATGAGCAGTTCTTC. Residues: CASSAGTGILSNEQFF. The V call is TRBV9, the J call TRBJ2-1, with 9 bases identical to TRBD1. Unmatched junction bases numbered 10, after V lost 3 bases and J lost 6 bases. Germline CDR1 SGDLS, CDR2 YYNGEE. This CDR3 has 16 amino acids.

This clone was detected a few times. Here the CDR3 DNA reads TGTGCCAGCAGCGCCAAGGGTCGGACAGGGAGAATGGAGACCCAGTACTTC. Translation gives CASSAKGRTGRMETQYF. V is TRBV11-2 and J is TRBJ2-5, with TRBD1 matching over 8 bases. Germline loops: CDR1 SGHAT, CDR2 FQNNGV. V dropped 5 bases and J dropped 5; count of bases not matched to a gene: 16. CDR3 length equals 17 residues.

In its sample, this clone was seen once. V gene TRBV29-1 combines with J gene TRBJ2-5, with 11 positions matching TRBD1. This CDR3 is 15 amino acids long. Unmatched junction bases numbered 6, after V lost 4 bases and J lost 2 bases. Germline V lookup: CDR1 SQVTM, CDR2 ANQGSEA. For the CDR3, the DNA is TGCAGCGTTGGCTCCGGGACAGGGGGGCAAGAGACCCAGTACTTC. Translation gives CSVGSGTGGQETQYF.

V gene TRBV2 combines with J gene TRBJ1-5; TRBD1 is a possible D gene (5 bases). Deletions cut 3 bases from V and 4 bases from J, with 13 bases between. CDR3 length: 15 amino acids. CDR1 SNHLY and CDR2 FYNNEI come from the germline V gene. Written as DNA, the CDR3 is TGTGCCAGCAGTGATCAGGGTATGACGAATCAGCCCCAGCATTTT. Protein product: CASSDQGMTNQPQHF.

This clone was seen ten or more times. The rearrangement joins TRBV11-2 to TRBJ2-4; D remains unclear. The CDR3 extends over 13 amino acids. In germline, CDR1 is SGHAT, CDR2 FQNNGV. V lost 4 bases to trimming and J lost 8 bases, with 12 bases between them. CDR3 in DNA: TGTGCCAGCAGCTCCGGGTATCCAGACATTCAGTACTTC. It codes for CASSSGYPDIQYF. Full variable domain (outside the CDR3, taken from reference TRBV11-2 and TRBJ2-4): EAGVAQSPRYKIIEKRQSVAFWCNPISGHATLYWYQQILGQGPKLLIQFQNNGVVDDSQLPKDRFSAERLKGVDSTLKIQPAKLEDSAVYLCASSSGYPDIQYFGAGTRLSVL.

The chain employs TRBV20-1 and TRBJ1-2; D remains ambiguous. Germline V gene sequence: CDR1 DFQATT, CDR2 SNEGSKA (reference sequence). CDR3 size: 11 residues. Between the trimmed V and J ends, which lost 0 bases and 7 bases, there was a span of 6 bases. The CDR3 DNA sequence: TGCAGTGCTAGAGAAGAAGGTGGCTACACCTTC. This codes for CSAREEGGYTF.

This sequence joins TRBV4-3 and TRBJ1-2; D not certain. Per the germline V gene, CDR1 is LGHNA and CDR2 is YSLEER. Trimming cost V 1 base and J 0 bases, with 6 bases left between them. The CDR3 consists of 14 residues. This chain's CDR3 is CASSQGQPNYGYTF. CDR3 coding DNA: TGCGCCAGCAGCCAAGGGCAGCCTAACTATGGCTACACCTTC.

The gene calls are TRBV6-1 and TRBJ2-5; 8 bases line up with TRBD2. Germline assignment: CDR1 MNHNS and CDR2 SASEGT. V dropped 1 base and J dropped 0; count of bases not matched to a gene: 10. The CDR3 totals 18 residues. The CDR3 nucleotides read TGTGCCAGCAGTGAAGAAATTGCGGGGGGACCGTACCAAGAGACCCAGTACTTC. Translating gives CASSEEIAGGPYQETQYF.

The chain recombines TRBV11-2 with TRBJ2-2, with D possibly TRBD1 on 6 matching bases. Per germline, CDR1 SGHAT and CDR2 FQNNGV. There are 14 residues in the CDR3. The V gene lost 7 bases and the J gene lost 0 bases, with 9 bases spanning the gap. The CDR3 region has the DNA TGTGCCAGCAAAGGGACAACGAACACCGGGGAGCTGTTTTTT. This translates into CASKGTTNTGELFF.

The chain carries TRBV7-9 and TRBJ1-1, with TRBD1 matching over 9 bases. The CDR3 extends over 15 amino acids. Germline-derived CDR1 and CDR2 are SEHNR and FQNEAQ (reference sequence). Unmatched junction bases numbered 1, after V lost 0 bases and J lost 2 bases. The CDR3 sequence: CASSLAGQGNTEAFF. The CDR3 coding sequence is TGTGCCAGCAGCTTAGCGGGACAGGGAAACACTGAAGCTTTCTTT.

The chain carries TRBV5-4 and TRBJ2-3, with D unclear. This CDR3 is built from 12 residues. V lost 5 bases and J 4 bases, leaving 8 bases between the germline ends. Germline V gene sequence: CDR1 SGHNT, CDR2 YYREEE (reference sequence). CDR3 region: CASRRTPDTQYF. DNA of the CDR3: TGTGCCAGCAGGAGAACACCAGATACGCAGTATTTT.

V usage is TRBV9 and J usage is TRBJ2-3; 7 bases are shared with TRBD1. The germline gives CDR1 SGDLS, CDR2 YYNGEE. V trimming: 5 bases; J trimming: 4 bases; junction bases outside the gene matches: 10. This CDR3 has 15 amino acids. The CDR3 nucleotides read TGTGCCAGCAGTGACAGACAGGGAACCGCAGATACGCAGTATTTT. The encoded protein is CASSDRQGTADTQYF.

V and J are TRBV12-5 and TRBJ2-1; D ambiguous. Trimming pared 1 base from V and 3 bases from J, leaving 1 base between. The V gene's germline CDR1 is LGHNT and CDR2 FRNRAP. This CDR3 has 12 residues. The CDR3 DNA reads TGTGCTAGTGGTTTGGACTACAATGAGCAGTTCTTC. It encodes CASGLDYNEQFF.

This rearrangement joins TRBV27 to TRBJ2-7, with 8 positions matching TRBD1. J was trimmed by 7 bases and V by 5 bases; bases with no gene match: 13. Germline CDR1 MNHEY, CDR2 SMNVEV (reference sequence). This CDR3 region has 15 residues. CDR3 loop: CASSDLTGASREQYF. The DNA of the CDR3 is TGTGCCAGCAGTGATTTGACAGGGGCTTCCAGGGAGCAGTACTTC.

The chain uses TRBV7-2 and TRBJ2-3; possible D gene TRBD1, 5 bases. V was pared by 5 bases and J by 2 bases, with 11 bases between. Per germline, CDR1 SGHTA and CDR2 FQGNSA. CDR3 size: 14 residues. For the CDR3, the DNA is TGTGCCAGCAGCCTAGGACAAGCCACAGATACGCAGTATTTT. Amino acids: CASSLGQATDTQYF.

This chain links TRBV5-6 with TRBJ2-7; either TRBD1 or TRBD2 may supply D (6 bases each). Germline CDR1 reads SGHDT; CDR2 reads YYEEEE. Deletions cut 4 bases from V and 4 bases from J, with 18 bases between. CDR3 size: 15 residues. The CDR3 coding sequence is TGTGCCAGCAGCAGGGGGGTAGCCCGCGATTACGAGCAGTACTTC. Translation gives CASSRGVARDYEQYF.

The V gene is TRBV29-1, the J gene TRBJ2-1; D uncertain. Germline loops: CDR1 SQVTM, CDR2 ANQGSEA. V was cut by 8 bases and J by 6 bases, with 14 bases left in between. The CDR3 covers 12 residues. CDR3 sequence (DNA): TGCAGCCCCTCCGGTTTAGGCAATGAGCAGTTCTTC. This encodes CSPSGLGNEQFF.

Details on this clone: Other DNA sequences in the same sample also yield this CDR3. The DNA of the CDR3 is TGTGCCAGCAGCGTAAGTCCGTCCTACGAGCAGTACTTC. The encoded protein is CASSVSPSYEQYF. The V call is TRBV9, the J call TRBJ2-7; D call uncertain. The germline V gene encodes CDR1 SGDLS and CDR2 YYNGEE. The CDR3 extends over 13 amino acids. V was trimmed by 1 base and J by 1 base, leaving 6 bases between them.

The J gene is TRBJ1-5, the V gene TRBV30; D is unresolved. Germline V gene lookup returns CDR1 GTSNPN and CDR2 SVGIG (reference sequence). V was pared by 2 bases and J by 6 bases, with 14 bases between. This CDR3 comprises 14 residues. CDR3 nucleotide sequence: TGTGCCTGGAGTCTTCGGTCTACCGGTCAGCCCCAGCATTTT. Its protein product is CAWSLRSTGQPQHF.

Written as DNA, the CDR3 is TGCGCCAGCACCCCCACCCGAGCGGGGGAGCAGTTCTTC. This codes for CASTPTRAGEQFF. The rearrangement links TRBV5-1 to TRBJ2-1; 7 bases agree with TRBD2. Germline V gene sequence: CDR1 SGHRS, CDR2 YFSETQ. The CDR3 totals 13 residues. The V and J ends lost 6 bases and 10 bases, in that order; junction bases with no gene match: 10.

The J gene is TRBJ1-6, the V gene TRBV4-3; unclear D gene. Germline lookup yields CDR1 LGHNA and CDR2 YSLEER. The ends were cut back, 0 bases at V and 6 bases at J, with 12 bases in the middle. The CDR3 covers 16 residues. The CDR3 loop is CASSQDAGTSNSPLHF. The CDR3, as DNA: TGCGCCAGCAGCCAAGACGCGGGCACCTCTAATTCACCCCTCCACTTT.

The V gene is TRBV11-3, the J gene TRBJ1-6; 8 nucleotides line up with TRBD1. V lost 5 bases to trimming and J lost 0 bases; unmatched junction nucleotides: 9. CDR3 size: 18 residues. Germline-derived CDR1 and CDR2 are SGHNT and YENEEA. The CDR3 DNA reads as TGTGCCAGCAGCATTCGGACAGGGCTTTCCTCCTATAATTCACCCCTCCACTTT. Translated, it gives CASSIRTGLSSYNSPLHF.

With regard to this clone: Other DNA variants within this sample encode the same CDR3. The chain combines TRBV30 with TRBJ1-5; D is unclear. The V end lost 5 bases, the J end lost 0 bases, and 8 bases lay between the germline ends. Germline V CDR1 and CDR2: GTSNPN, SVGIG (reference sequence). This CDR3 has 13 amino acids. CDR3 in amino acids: CAWGRNSNQPQHF. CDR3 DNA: TGTGCCTGGGGACGGAATAGCAATCAGCCCCAGCATTTT.